These 6 T cell receptor beta chains originate from one sample sequenced in a study of monozygotic twins with inflammatory bowel disease (dated by TCRdb to between 2017 and 2020). Libraries were constructed by 5' RACE. Sequencing used an Illumina HiSeq 2500. The reads, reprocessed by TCRdb, yield one row per CDR3 protein sequence and no DNA. The data table for this sample lists approximately 300,000 distinct CDR3 sequences. The leading ten clones occupy 5.6% of the sample. The sample comprised blood. Receptors originate from a human donor with ulcerative colitis or Crohn's disease, or a healthy co-twin of an affected twin (not recorded which).

The chain combines TRBV7-9 with TRBJ1-4; checking the TCRdb D call of TRBD1 is not possible without DNA. Germline CDR1 SEHNR, CDR2 FQNEAQ (reference sequence). The CDR3 has 17 amino acids. The CDR3 is CASSLGGPGATNEKLFF.

The gene calls are TRBV5-1 and TRBJ2-3; TCRdb proposes TRBD2, but this gene call is untestable without DNA. The CDR3 runs to 14 residues. The germline CDR1 and CDR2 sequences are SGHRS and YFSETQ. Here the CDR3 reads CASSRSGSSDTQYF.

This chain links TRBV19 with TRBJ1-1. Germline V gene data show CDR1 as LNHDA and CDR2 as SQIVND (reference sequence). The CDR3 has 14 residues. Here the CDR3 reads CASNSRALWTEAFF.

The chain's CDR3 is CASSFLGLKDTGELFF. This chain connects TRBV28 to TRBJ2-2. Germline V gene lookup returns CDR1 MDHEN and CDR2 SYDVKM. This CDR3 is built from 16 residues.

V and J are TRBV20-1 and TRBJ2-7; TCRdb's assignment of TRBD2 cannot be checked, as there is no DNA. CDR3 length: 15 amino acids. The germline V gene has CDR1 DFQATT and CDR2 SNEGSKA (reference sequence). CDR3 residues: CSARGDSGSSYEQYF.

The chain is built from TRBV5-1 and TRBJ1-1; TCRdb picks TRBD1, but there is no DNA to check that call. The CDR3 loop spans 15 amino acids. Per germline, CDR1 SGHRS and CDR2 YFSETQ. CDR3 sequence reads: CASSPWTGKNTEAFF.